Ten or more counts support the clone carrying this TCR beta chain. Recruitment covered hyperthyroidism patients aged 18 to 65 whose new diagnosis was of under 2 months' duration. Amplification from RNA transcripts yielded the TCR beta CDR3 regions. Investigators did first-round RT-PCR with HTBI primers, then second-round multiplex PCR. A single record per CDR3 protein comes from TCRdb applying MiXCR to the multiplex PCR reads. The table lists some 1.1 million distinct CDR3 sequences, roughly 35% of them singletons. V was trimmed by 1 base and J by 7 bases, leaving 13 bases between them. The CDR3 length is 13 residues. Per germline, CDR1 DFQATT and CDR2 SNEGSKA (reference sequence). The sample comes from a study of Graves' ophthalmopathy and Graves' hyperthyroidism.

The sequenced sample was peripheral blood or thyroid tissue (not recorded which). This receptor was taken from an adult man with Graves' hyperthyroidism. V usage is TRBV20-1 and J usage is TRBJ1-1; tentatively, D is TRBD1 (6 bases). The CDR3: CSARGSGGFEAFF. CDR3 sequence (DNA): TGCAGTGCTAGAGGGAGCGGGGGCTTTGAAGCTTTCTTT.